The rows below give T cell receptor beta chains drawn from one sample of a study of CD8+ T cells in alopecia areata. TCRdb keeps only in-frame clones here, not all; method: immunoSEQ multiplex PCR. The table records about 150,000 clones, about 87% of them present only once. The sample here was CD8+ T cells sorted from blood, taken at week 0. The receptors originated from a human donor with alopecia areata. Each CDR3 is given without its conserved first and last residue. A D gene is named only where the DNA matches it firmly. A clone size is listed for some rows: how often the clone was seen (once, few, many), or a class if it is expanded.

v_gene	d_gene	j_gene	abundance	CDR3aa
TRBV5-1	TRBD1	TRBJ2-7	-	ASSLDSGQVLYEQY
TRBV4-1	TRBD2	TRBJ2-7	once	ASSPLAIAGVIEQY
TRBV2	-	TRBJ1-1	-	ASSEEGVGAEAF
TRBV29-1	-	TRBJ2-2	-	SVGQPAGELF
TRBV29-1	-	TRBJ1-1	-	SASDTMNTEAF
TRBV5-1	-	TRBJ1-1	-	ASSPGEGSPEAF
TRBV27	-	TRBJ2-7	-	ASKRGDEQY
TRBV29-1	-	TRBJ2-2	few	SVERGAGTGELF
TRBV27	-	TRBJ1-1	-	ASSAQGLNTEAF
TRBV5-4	-	TRBJ2-5	-	ASTMADGKTQY
TRBV15	-	TRBJ2-7	-	ATSSLGTVNPYEQY
TRBV13	-	TRBJ2-2	-	ASSLAFRTYTGELF
TRBV9	-	TRBJ2-1	-	ASSVASSGYNEQF
TRBV20-1	TRBD2	TRBJ2-3	-	SAGEADTQY
TRBV13	-	TRBJ2-3	-	ASRVGDTQY
TRBV7-9	-	TRBJ1-1	-	ASSTDTEAF
TRBV9	TRBD2	TRBJ2-7	-	ASSGGTSGRYEQY
TRBV2	-	TRBJ1-2	-	ASSDGPYYGYT
TRBV4-2	TRBD2	TRBJ2-3	-	ASSPTSGSTDTQY
TRBV2	-	TRBJ2-1	-	ASSERGASSYNEQF
TRBV5-1	-	TRBJ2-1	-	ASSLATGLDEQF
TRBV29-1	-	TRBJ2-3	-	SVEDHRGRDTQY
TRBV2	-	TRBJ2-3	-	ASSARRTVSGTDTQY
TRBV7-2	TRBD1	TRBJ1-2	few	ASSLNRGSNYGYT
TRBV30	-	TRBJ1-2	-	AWSVDNLPYGYT
TRBV19	-	TRBJ1-5	-	ASSRNRENSNQPQH
TRBV9	-	TRBJ2-3	-	ASSVGGLVPDTQY
TRBV4-1	TRBD2	TRBJ2-1	once	ASGEGLAGGNEQF
TRBV7-9	-	TRBJ1-1	-	ASRTASGFGAF
TRBV7-9	TRBD2	TRBJ2-7	-	ASSPRTSGSLQQY
TRBV2	TRBD1	TRBJ2-7	-	ASRGQPYEQY
TRBV29-1	TRBD1	TRBJ2-7	-	SVARDRPYEEQY
TRBV11-2	-	TRBJ2-3	-	ASSLPGAGTDTQY
TRBV13	-	TRBJ2-4	-	ASSWLAKDIQY
TRBV13	-	TRBJ2-2	-	ASSLRAQGTGELF
TRBV2	TRBD1	TRBJ1-2	-	ASRPGQGAMDGYT
TRBV12-5	TRBD1	TRBJ2-1	-	ASGYSGTGDNEQF
TRBV5-4	-	TRBJ2-1	-	ASSLGNEQF
TRBV27	-	TRBJ1-3	-	ASSLSMDSGNTIY
TRBV7-6	TRBD1	TRBJ1-1	-	ASSYKGQGGEAF
TRBV29-1	-	TRBJ2-6	-	SVQDSGANVLT
TRBV2	TRBD2	TRBJ2-3	-	ASSGLAGVTDTQY
TRBV27	TRBD1	TRBJ1-1	-	ASSLSTTGPEAF
TRBV7-9	TRBD1	TRBJ2-7	-	ASSPTGGLYEQY
TRBV25-1	-	TRBJ2-7	-	ASSVSSQGMGSYEQY
TRBV4-1	-	TRBJ1-1	few	ASSPAKNWGSDEAF
TRBV6-5	-	TRBJ1-1	once	ASSYDSLNTEAF